This T cell receptor beta chain derives from a study of PD-1 blockade in classical Hodgkin lymphoma. Points from the study as a whole: Undefined causes, possibly disease activity or prior therapy, underlie the repertoire differences. Complete responders showed a baseline diversity that resembled the diversity of newly diagnosed patients. Healthy donors reportedly exceeded newly diagnosed patients in baseline TCR diversity. Exclusion was applied to patients who started nivolumab under 1 year after ASCT.

Points on this clone: Its antigen is undetermined.

The method was immunoSEQ multiplex PCR; TCRdb's version includes in-frame clones alone and lacks a portion of them. The sample contains some 46,000 clones, over 60% of which appear only once. Each patient experienced a relapse that followed autologous stem cell transplantation, and brentuximab vedotin exposure varied. The sample was peripheral blood mononuclear cells (PBMCs), taken before the second cycle of nivolumab. This sequence was found in a human donor with classical Hodgkin lymphoma.

The CDR3 region is CASSPQGGPGEQYF. In DNA form, the CDR3 reads TGTGCCAGCTCACCACAAGGAGGGCCGGGGGAGCAGTACTTC. The gene calls are TRBV18 and TRBJ2-5, with TRBD2 as a possible D gene (6 bases). From germline, CDR1 is KGHSH and CDR2 LQKENI. This CDR3 is 14 amino acids long. V lost 1 base, J lost 11 bases, and 17 bases lay in between.